This T cell receptor (beta chain) was identified during a study of T cells in Graves' hyperthyroidism and ophthalmopathy. Points from the study as a whole: Prediction of ophthalmopathy progression came a median roughly 7.1 months pre-onset.

10 amino acids form the CDR3, both terminal residues included. Germline CDR1 and CDR2: SGHTA and FQGTGA. Over 18 months, lack of ophthalmopathy progression marked Graves' hyperthyroidism as stable. Uncontrolled infection, other autoimmune disease, pregnancy and lactation each barred patients from inclusion. Orbital computed tomography and thyroid ultrasound, together with serum TRAb and thyroxine and clinical symptoms, were used for diagnoses. Amplified TCR beta CDR3 regions derived from RNA transcripts. Carried out on the TCR CDR3, a first-round RT-PCR used the HTBI primer set. In TCRdb, the multiplex PCR reads were re-called with MiXCR into one record per CDR3 protein. The sample shows about 540,000 distinct CDR3 sequences, approximately 44% of them seen only once. In this sample, this clonotype turned up once. What it binds is unknown. Since the CDR3 does not end with the conserved phenylalanine or tryptophan, this likely comes from a read error. The DNA is omitted, as the CDR3 cannot be located on it reliably, and the CDR3 follows TCRdb's listing.

This chain connects TRBV7-3 to TRBJ1-1; the table's D call, TRBD1, was not checked against the DNA. Sequencing was performed on peripheral blood or thyroid tissue (not recorded which). The receptor was isolated from a woman younger than 35 with Graves' hyperthyroidism. The CDR3 region is CASSPRTANY.